Below are 24 T cell receptor beta chains sequenced from a single sample in a study of T cell responses to AZD1222 COVID-19 vaccine. Libraries were prepared by immunoSEQ multiplex PCR; TCRdb keeps only in-frame clonotypes and omits some of them. The sample lists just over 150,000 clones, over 70% seen once, with roughly 10% in the top ten. The sequencing here drew on peripheral blood, taken 28 days after the second AZD1222 dose. Receptor source: an adult who received the AZD1222 COVID-19 vaccine.

V gene TRBV10-3 combines with J gene TRBJ2-1, with TRBD1 matching 7 bases. From germline, CDR1 is ENHRY and CDR2 SYGVKD. J was trimmed by 0 bases and V by 10 bases; bases with no gene match: 12. This CDR3 spans 16 amino acids. The CDR3: CATSRQGDSSYNEQFF. The CDR3 coding sequence is TGTGCCACCAGCAGGCAGGGGGACAGCTCCTACAATGAGCAGTTCTTC.

The chain joins TRBV28 to TRBJ2-3; tentatively, D is TRBD2 (6 bases). Trimming took 0 bases from V and 0 from J, leaving 16 bases between them. The CDR3 runs 18 residues. Per the germline V gene, CDR1 is MDHEN and CDR2 is SYDVKM. CDR3 region: CASSLWSSPGESTDTQYF. DNA of the CDR3: TGTGCCAGCAGTTTATGGTCTAGCCCGGGGGAAAGCACAGATACGCAGTATTTT.

The chain uses TRBV11-2 and TRBJ2-1, with TRBD2 identical over 9 bases. Germline values: CDR1 SGHAT, CDR2 FQNNGV. The CDR3 spans 16 residues. V gave up 4 bases and J gave up 7 bases; unmatched junction bases: 11. The CDR3 protein is CASSSPASGKQNEQFF. The CDR3 DNA is TGTGCCAGCAGCTCCCCGGCTAGCGGGAAGCAAAATGAGCAGTTCTTC.

This chain uses TRBV7-6 with TRBJ2-3, with 13 bases lining up with TRBD2. CDR3 length: 17 amino acids. Germline V lookup: CDR1 SGHVS, CDR2 FNYEAQ. Germline trimming cut 5 bases from V and 6 bases from J; bases unmatched to any gene: 11. The CDR3 loop is CASSPRGTSGTSDTQYF. The CDR3 DNA is TGTGCCAGCAGCCCGCGGGGGACTAGCGGGACTAGTGATACGCAGTATTTT.

V and J are TRBV28 and TRBJ2-1; no clear D gene. From germline, CDR1 is MDHEN and CDR2 SYDVKM. The ends were cut back, 4 bases at V and 10 bases at J, with 20 bases in the middle. The CDR3 contains 15 residues. This chain's CDR3 is CASSWLSGTEKEQFF. Written as DNA, the CDR3 is TGTGCCAGCAGTTGGTTGAGTGGCACTGAAAAAGAGCAGTTCTTC.

This chain links TRBV7-9 with TRBJ2-7; 8 bases are a match to TRBD1. V shed 5 bases, J shed 7 bases, and the junction held 19 bases outside the gene matches. The CDR3 length is 17 residues. The germline CDR1 and CDR2 sequences are SEHNR and FQNEAQ (reference sequence). The CDR3 region has the DNA TGTGCCAGCAGCGATGACAGGGGCCCCCTCATACGGGGAGAGCAGTACTTC. Its protein product is CASSDDRGPLIRGEQYF.

The chain is built from TRBV21-1 and TRBJ2-2; TRBD1, as called in the table, went unchecked against the DNA. TRBV21-1 constitutes a pseudogene. This CDR3 is 16 amino acids long. The CDR3 loop reads CASSNPPGQVTGELFF. The CDR3 nucleotides read TGTGCCAGCAGCAACCCTCCGGGACAGGTCACCGGGGAGCTGTTTTTT.

This rearrangement joins TRBV6-5 to TRBJ2-3; the D is unclear. The CDR3 contains 13 residues. The V end lost 2 bases, the J end lost 5 bases, and 8 bases lay between the germline ends. Germline lookup yields CDR1 MNHEY and CDR2 SVGAGI. The CDR3 spells CASSYTAEDTQYF. CDR3 sequence (DNA): TGTGCCAGCAGTTACACAGCAGAAGATACGCAGTATTTT.

This chain uses TRBV27 with TRBJ1-6; 9 bases are a match to TRBD1. V trimming: 4 bases; J trimming: 7 bases; junction bases outside the gene matches: 5. Germline V gene data show CDR1 as MNHEY and CDR2 as SMNVEV (reference sequence). The CDR3 length is 15 residues. The CDR3 coding sequence is TGTGCCAGCAGTTCACCGGGACAGGGAAATTCACCCCTCCACTTT. It codes for CASSSPGQGNSPLHF.

This chain uses TRBV25-1 with TRBJ2-7; no reliable D call. The V gene lost 8 bases and the J gene lost 0 bases, with 14 bases spanning the gap. The CDR3 runs to 14 residues. The germline gives CDR1 MGHDK, CDR2 SYGVNS. The CDR3 DNA reads TGTGCCAGCTCTGCTGGGCAAAACTCCTACGAGCAGTACTTC. This translates into CASSAGQNSYEQYF.

The chain joins TRBV18 to TRBJ1-2; no reliable D call. Germline V gene lookup returns CDR1 KGHSH and CDR2 LQKENI. The V gene lost 4 bases and the J gene lost 0 bases, with 12 bases spanning the gap. This CDR3 region has 15 residues. The CDR3 loop is CASSRPSESNYGYTF. CDR3 nucleotide sequence: TGTGCCAGCTCACGACCATCAGAATCTAACTATGGCTACACCTTC.

The chain combines TRBV6-1 with TRBJ1-5; D gene unclear. The V end was cut by 0 bases, the J end by 4 bases, with 10 bases between. Germline CDR1 and CDR2: MNHNS and SASEGT. CDR3 length equals 15 residues. The CDR3 coding sequence is TGTGCCAGCAGTGAAGCGGAATCCCGGAATCAGCCCCAGCATTTT. Its protein product is CASSEAESRNQPQHF.

Here the CDR3 DNA reads TGTGCCAGCAGCTCGGGTAGCGGGAATGAGCAGTTCTTC. Amino acids: CASSSGSGNEQFF. The chain links TRBV7-2 to TRBJ2-1; 7 bases map to TRBD2. Germline trimming cut 4 bases from V and 7 bases from J; bases unmatched to any gene: 4. CDR3 length: 13 amino acids. CDR1 SGHTA and CDR2 FQGNSA come from the germline V gene.

A single count supports this clone. The chain couples TRBV6-5 to TRBJ2-7; 11 bases map to TRBD2. Per the germline V gene, CDR1 is MNHEY and CDR2 is SVGAGI. CDR3 length: 15 amino acids. Unmatched junction bases numbered 10, after V lost 6 bases and J lost 6 bases. CDR3 loop: CASRRSGRVFSEQYF. CDR3 coding DNA: TGTGCCAGCAGGCGTAGCGGGAGGGTTTTCTCCGAGCAGTACTTC.

The V gene is TRBV7-9, the J gene TRBJ1-1; 7 nucleotides line up with TRBD1. This CDR3 has 16 residues. Germline CDR1 and CDR2: SEHNR and FQNEAQ (reference sequence). V gave up 6 bases and J gave up 0 bases; unmatched junction bases: 10. The CDR3 nucleotides are TGTGCCAGCAGTACCGGCGTGGGACAGCTGAACACTGAAGCTTTCTTT. It encodes CASSTGVGQLNTEAFF.

This clone appeared a few times. The genes are TRBV10-3 and TRBJ1-5; 8 nucleotides match TRBD1. CDR1 is ENHRY, CDR2 SYGVKD, per germline. CDR3 size: 15 residues. The V and J ends lost 3 bases and 6 bases, in that order; junction bases with no gene match: 7. The CDR3 loop is CAISDSQGAGQPQHF. The CDR3, as DNA: TGTGCCATCAGTGATTCTCAGGGGGCCGGTCAGCCCCAGCATTTT.

CDR3 DNA: TGCGCCAGCGGAAGGGGAGGCACCTACGAGCAGTACTTC. Translating gives CASGRGGTYEQYF. This chain links TRBV10-2 with TRBJ2-7, with D possibly TRBD2 on 6 matching bases. V lost 8 bases, J lost 2 bases, and 13 bases lay in between. This CDR3 is built from 13 residues. In germline, CDR1 is WSHSY, CDR2 SAAADI.

The rearrangement links TRBV19 to TRBJ1-3, with a weak D call TRBD1 (6 bases). This CDR3 is 18 amino acids long. Germline V gene lookup returns CDR1 LNHDA and CDR2 SQIVND (reference sequence). Trimming stripped 7 bases from V and 0 bases from J, with 22 bases between. The CDR3 protein is CASTSAVRGADSGNTIYF. The CDR3, as DNA: TGTGCCAGTACCTCCGCGGTCCGGGGGGCCGACTCTGGAAACACCATATATTTT.

The chain has TRBV10-3 and TRBJ2-1, with D possibly TRBD1 on 6 matching bases. The length of the CDR3 is 12 residues. The V end lost 6 bases, the J end lost 12 bases, and 15 bases lay between the germline ends. CDR1 and CDR2 (germline): ENHRY, SYGVKD. As DNA, the CDR3 is TGTGCCATCAGGCCTGGCAGGGGTGGGCAGTTCTTC. As protein: CAIRPGRGGQFF.

The gene calls are TRBV7-2 and TRBJ2-1; no clear D gene. Germline V gene sequence: CDR1 SGHTA, CDR2 FQGNSA. The CDR3 totals 14 residues. V lost 6 bases to trimming and J lost 4 bases, with 13 bases between them. CDR3 nucleotides: TGTGCCAGCAGTCTAATGTCCCTTTACAATGAGCAGTTCTTC. Translation gives CASSLMSLYNEQFF.

The V gene is TRBV7-8, the J gene TRBJ2-1; TRBD2 matches at 10 bases. The CDR3 consists of 15 residues. Looked up from germline, CDR1 is SGHVS and CDR2 is FQNEAQ. After removal of 8 bases from V and 6 bases from J, the junction contained 10 bases not matched to a gene. The CDR3 region has the DNA TGTGCCAGCGCATTCCGGGCTAGCGGGAGCAATGAGCAGTTCTTC. Its translation is CASAFRASGSNEQFF.

CDR3: CASSKISTGGNQPQHF. As DNA, the CDR3 is TGTGCCAGCAGTAAAATCTCAACAGGGGGAAATCAGCCCCAGCATTTT. V and J are TRBV6-2 or TRBV6-3 and TRBJ1-5; 8 bases are shared with TRBD1. CDR3 size: 16 residues. Per germline, CDR1 MNHEY and CDR2 SVGEGT. V lost 5 bases to trimming and J lost 4 bases; unmatched junction nucleotides: 10.

This chain's CDR3 is CASSDTRNSPLHF. In DNA, the CDR3 is TGTGCCAGCAGTGATACGAGGAATTCACCCCTCCACTTT. This chain uses TRBV2 with TRBJ1-6; D gene unclear. CDR1 is SNHLY, CDR2 FYNNEI, per germline. This CDR3 has 13 amino acids. The V and J ends lost 3 bases and 7 bases respectively, with 7 bases between them.

As for this clone: Germline and junction disagree at one end, which may indicate a read error. V and J are TRBV16 and TRBJ1-1, with D perhaps TRBD1 (5 bases). The CDR3 consists of 14 residues. Germline V lookup: CDR1 KGHSY, CDR2 FQNENV. The CDR3 DNA reads as TGTGCCAGCAGCCAGGTGCTGGGACCCCCCGAAGTTTTCTTT. This gives the protein CASSQVLGPPEVFF.